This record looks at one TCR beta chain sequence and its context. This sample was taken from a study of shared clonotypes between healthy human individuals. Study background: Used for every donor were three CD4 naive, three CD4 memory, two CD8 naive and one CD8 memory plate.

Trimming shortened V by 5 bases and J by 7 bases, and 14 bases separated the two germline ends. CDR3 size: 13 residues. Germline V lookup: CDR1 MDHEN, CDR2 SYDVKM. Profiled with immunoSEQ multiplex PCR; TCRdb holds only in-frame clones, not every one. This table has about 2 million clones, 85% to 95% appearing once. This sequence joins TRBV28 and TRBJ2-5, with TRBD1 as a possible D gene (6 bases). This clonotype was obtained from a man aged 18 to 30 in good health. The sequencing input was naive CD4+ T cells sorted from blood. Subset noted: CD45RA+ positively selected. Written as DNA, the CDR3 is TGTGCCAGCAGTCGGACAGCGAAGGGGACCCAGTACTTC. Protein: CASSRTAKGTQYF.